Listed here is a single T cell receptor (beta chain). Its antigen remains unidentified. The data stem from a study of T-cell memory formation after mild COVID-19. The overall study: For the most part, TCR clusters were specific to one donor. Findings and caveats of the study: Among clones peaking at day 37 in the second wave, SARS-CoV-2 specificity remained unconfirmed. Later expanders leaned CD4+, whereas day 15 to 85 contracting clones were balanced CD4/CD8. CD4+ contracting clones were mainly CM and EM; CD8+ ones, EMRA.

TCRdb reprocessed the 5' RACE reads via MiXCR and lists one record per CDR3 protein. The sample includes about half a million distinct CDR3 sequences, roughly 18% seen only once; the top ten take 10% to 15%. CDR3 length equals 15 residues. V lost 6 bases to trimming and J lost 5 bases, with 16 bases between them. The clonotype originates from an adult woman who had mild COVID-19 (a few samples of this study predate the infection). Cell type and time point are not known. The chain carries TRBV12-3 or TRBV12-4 and TRBJ1-4; D ambiguous. What was sequenced was PBMCs or a T cell subset sorted from them (not recorded which). The CDR3 region has the DNA TGTGCCAGCAGGTCTGTGGCTGGCGGGAATGAAAAACTGTTTTTT. Its protein is CASRSVAGGNEKLFF.